The TCR beta chain described here comes from a study of blood T cells in healthy people across ages. Germline V gene lookup returns CDR1 SNHLY and CDR2 FYNNEI. The junction had 10 bases not matched to a gene; V was cut back by 4 bases and J by 7 bases. The CDR3 runs 15 residues. It was with a sample-barcoded 5' primer and a J-beta primer mix that a second PCR of about 6 to 12 cycles was run. MiXCR, applied by TCRdb to the 5' RACE reads, yields one record per CDR3 protein. The repertoire holds over 1.5 million distinct CDR3 sequences, with roughly 50% as singletons. The receptor was derived from a woman aged 40-49 years in good health. The sample taken for sequencing was blood. This chain joins TRBV2 and TRBJ1-2; 9 bases match TRBD1. CDR3 in DNA: TGTGCCAGCAGTGTCCCACAGGGGGCCTCTGGTGGCTACACCTTC. Residues: CASSVPQGASGGYTF.